The clone carrying this TCR beta chain is categorized as medium-sized. Its antigen is still unknown. CDR1 and CDR2 from the germline V gene are SGHAT and FQDESV (reference sequence). This CDR3 region has 15 residues. Trimming removed 1 base from V and 6 bases from J, with 13 bases in between. From genomic DNA, TCR beta CDR3 was amplified by two-round multiplex PCR. First-round PCR employed TRBV- and TRBJ-specific primers for each gene. MiXCR, applied by TCRdb to the multiplex PCR reads, yields one record per CDR3 protein. This sample has over 14,000 distinct CDR3 sequences, with approximately 30% found just once. The sample originates from a study of prognosis after radiotherapy for stage I lung cancer. Whole-study context: Tumor types were squamous cell carcinoma in roughly 7 patients, adenocarcinoma in twelve. Study-wide results and limits: Some patients went on to develop distant metastases. Their Shannon entropy after stereotactic body radiation therapy was lower, and its change from baseline was also lower.

The gene calls are TRBV11-1 and TRBJ1-5; unclear D gene. Sequencing used PBMCs, obtained before or after stereotactic body radiation therapy (not recorded which). The origin of this receptor is a donor over 45 with non-small cell lung cancer. The CDR3 here is CASSLDPTPGQPQHF. For the CDR3, the DNA is TGTGCCAGCAGCTTAGACCCCACTCCGGGTCAGCCCCAGCATTTT.